This T cell receptor (beta chain) was documented in a study of cytomegalovirus exposure and HLA in healthy donors. TCRdb keeps only in-frame clones here, not all; method: immunoSEQ multiplex PCR. Of more than 90,000 clones in the sample, approximately 88% were seen once. Germline V CDR1 and CDR2: SGHTA, FQGNSA. V lost 0 bases, J lost 3 bases, and 8 bases lay in between. The CDR3 runs to 15 residues. The donors were part of the validation cohort, which consisted of some 120 subjects and was separate from the first cohort of about 650 subjects. Sequenced: PBMCs. The genes are TRBV7-2 and TRBJ2-2; D is unclear. The clonotype originates from a young man in good health and CMV-seronegative. CDR3 bases: TGTGCCAGCAGCTTAGCGCTGTCAGACACCGGGGAGCTGTTTTTT. Its translation: CASSLALSDTGELFF. Full variable domain (missing parts from reference TRBV7-2 and TRBJ2-2): GAGVSQSPSNKVTEKGKDVELRCDPISGHTALYWYRQSLGQGLEFLIYFQGNSAPDKSGLPSDRFSAERTGGSVSTLTIQRTQQEDSAVYLCASSLALSDTGELFFGEGSRLTVL.